This T cell receptor (beta chain) was identified during a study of STAT3 mutations in large granular lymphocyte leukemia. The CDR3 consists of 16 residues. CDR1 and CDR2 (germline): SGHRS, YFSETQ. Unmatched junction bases numbered 5, after V lost 0 bases and J lost 5 bases. This clone was observed a single time. Its target is not known. General study findings and limits: In T-cell large granular lymphocyte leukemia, about half of patients showed multiple immunodominant subclonotypes.

The table came from immunoSEQ multiplex PCR; TCRdb's copy has only in-frame clones and leaves some out. The sample lists about 15,000 clones; 80% to 90% were seen once. J is TRBJ2-5 and V is TRBV5-1; 12 nucleotides agree with TRBD1. The specimen was peripheral blood mononuclear cells. The source of this sequence is a man aged 45-60 years with T-cell large granular lymphocyte leukemia. Some clones in this sample may be carry-over from other donors' samples. DNA for the CDR3: TGCGCCAGCAGCTTGGAGGGACAGGGGGCTTCTGAGACCCAGTACTTC. It yields the protein CASSLEGQGASETQYF.